The following is a T cell receptor (beta chain) sequence with its context. CDR1 and CDR2 from the germline V gene are KGHSH and LQKENI. Trimming removed 2 bases from V and 12 bases from J, with 23 bases in between. This CDR3 spans 16 amino acids. This sample is part of a study of blood T cell repertoires in COVID-19. About the research overall: The United States, Italy and Spain were the sources of the acute and convalescent COVID-19 samples. In each case, the material was cDNA or gDNA derived from T cells, B-cell-depleted T cells, or PBMCs.

Original methodology: From reference gene primer amplification, estimates of nucleated cell counts were derived. This table comes from immunoSEQ multiplex PCR, and its TCRdb copy is limited to in-frame clones, with some not included. V, J and clone size reflect that table, while D and trimming were determined from the DNA. There are more than 200,000 clones in the sample; around four fifths occur only once, and roughly 8% lies in the top ten. The sequencing input was peripheral blood. The source of this sequence is a woman aged 45-65 years with acute or convalescent COVID-19. The genes are TRBV18 and TRBJ2-1; no firm D call. The CDR3 reads CASSPSHRVEVLGQFF. In DNA form, the CDR3 reads TGTGCCAGCTCACCATCTCACCGAGTCGAGGTGCTCGGGCAGTTCTTC.